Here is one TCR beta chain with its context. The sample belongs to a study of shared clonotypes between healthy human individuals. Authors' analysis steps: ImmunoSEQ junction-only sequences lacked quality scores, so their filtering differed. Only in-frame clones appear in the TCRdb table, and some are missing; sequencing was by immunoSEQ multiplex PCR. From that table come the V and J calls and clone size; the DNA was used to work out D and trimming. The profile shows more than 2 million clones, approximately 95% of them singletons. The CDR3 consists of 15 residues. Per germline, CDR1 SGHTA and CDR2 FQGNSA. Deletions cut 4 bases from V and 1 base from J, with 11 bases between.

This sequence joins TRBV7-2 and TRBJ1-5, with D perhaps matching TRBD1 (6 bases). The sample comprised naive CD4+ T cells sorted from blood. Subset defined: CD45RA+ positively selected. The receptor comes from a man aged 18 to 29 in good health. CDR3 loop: CASSSVQGSNQPQHF. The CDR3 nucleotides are TGTGCCAGCAGCTCTGTACAGGGAAGCAATCAGCCCCAGCATTTT.